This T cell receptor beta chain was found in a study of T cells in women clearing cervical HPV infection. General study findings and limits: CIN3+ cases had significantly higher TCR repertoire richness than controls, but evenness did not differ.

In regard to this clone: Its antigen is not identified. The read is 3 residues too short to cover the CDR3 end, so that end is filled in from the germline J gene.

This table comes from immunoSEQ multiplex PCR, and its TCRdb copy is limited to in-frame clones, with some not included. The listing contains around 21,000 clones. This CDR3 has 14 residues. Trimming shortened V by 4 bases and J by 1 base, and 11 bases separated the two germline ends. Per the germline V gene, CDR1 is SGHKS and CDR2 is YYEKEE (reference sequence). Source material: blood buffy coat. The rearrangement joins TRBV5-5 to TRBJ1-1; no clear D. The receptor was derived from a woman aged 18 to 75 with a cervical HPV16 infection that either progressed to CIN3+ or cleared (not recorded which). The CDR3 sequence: CASSARLENTEAFF. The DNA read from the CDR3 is TGTGCCAGCAGCGCGAGACTAGAGAACACTGAA.